This T cell receptor beta chain is drawn from a study of cytomegalovirus exposure and HLA in healthy donors. 13 Jbeta primers and 60 Vbeta primers were used for the PCR. Data came from immunoSEQ multiplex PCR; TCRdb stores just in-frame clones and leaves some out. The data hold approximately 92,000 clones, with about 71% observed a single time. The study, taken as a whole, reports: TCR sequences were mostly rare, though some public TCRs occurred in many donors.

Regarding this clone: Its specificity is unknown.

J gave up 5 bases and V 0 bases, and 13 bases lay outside the gene matches. Per the germline V gene, CDR1 is SGDLS and CDR2 is YYNGEE. The CDR3 totals 17 residues. The material sequenced was PBMCs. The clonotype comes from a man between 60 and 75 years old in good health and CMV-seronegative. The V call is TRBV9, the J call TRBJ2-5, with TRBD2 matching over 7 bases. The CDR3 sequence: CASSVDLGGSLPETQYF. The CDR3 coding sequence is TGTGCCAGCAGCGTAGATCTGGGCGGGAGTCTTCCGGAGACCCAGTACTTC.